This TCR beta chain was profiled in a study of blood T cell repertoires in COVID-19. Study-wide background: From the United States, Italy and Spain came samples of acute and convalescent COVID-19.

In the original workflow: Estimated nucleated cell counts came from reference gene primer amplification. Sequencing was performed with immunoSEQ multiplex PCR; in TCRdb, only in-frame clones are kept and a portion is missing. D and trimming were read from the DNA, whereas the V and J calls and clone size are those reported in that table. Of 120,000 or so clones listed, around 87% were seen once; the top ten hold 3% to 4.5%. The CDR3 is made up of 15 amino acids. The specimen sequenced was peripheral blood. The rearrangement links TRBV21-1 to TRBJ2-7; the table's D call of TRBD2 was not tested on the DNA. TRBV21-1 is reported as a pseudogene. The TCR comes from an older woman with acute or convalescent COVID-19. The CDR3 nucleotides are TGTGCCAGCACCAGCGGGAGTGGCAGGGGATGCGAGCAGTACTTC. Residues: CASTSGSGRGCEQYF.